Below, 8 T cell receptor beta chains from the same sample are listed, as sequenced in a study of CD8 T cells in ankylosing spondylitis. Via MiXCR, TCRdb re-called the 5' RACE reads, giving one row per CDR3 protein. The data hold 150,000 to 250,000 distinct CDR3 sequences, with roughly 12% observed a single time. Sequenced sample: blood, either unsorted or a sorted T cell fraction (not recorded which). These receptors all come from a male donor with ankylosing spondylitis or in good health (not recorded which).

This chain links TRBV30 with TRBJ2-7; 8 nucleotides align to TRBD1. The junction had 5 bases not matched to a gene; V was cut back by 1 base and J by 6 bases. Germline values: CDR1 GTSNPN, CDR2 SVGIG (reference sequence). CDR3 length: 13 residues. CDR3 bases: TGTGCCTGGAGTGGTCCGGGACAGGCCGAGCAGTACTTC. Protein sequence: CAWSGPGQAEQYF. Together with reference TRBV30 and TRBJ2-7, the CDR3 gives the full variable domain: SQTIHQWPATLVQPVGSPLSLECTVEGTSNPNLYWYRQAAGRGLQLLFYSVGIGQISSEVPQNLSASRPQDRQFILSSKKLLLSDSGFYLCAWSGPGQAEQYFGPGTRLTVT.

This clonotype was counted ten times or more. The V call is TRBV4-1, the J call TRBJ2-3, with 9 bases fitting TRBD1. Trimming at V came to 2 bases and at J to 4 bases, leaving 7 bases not matched to a gene. CDR3 length equals 16 residues. Germline assignment: CDR1 MGHRA and CDR2 YSYEKL. Here the CDR3 DNA reads TGCGCCAGCAGCCAACCCTACAGGGGGCGAGCAGATACGCAGTATTTT. Its translation is CASSQPYRGRADTQYF.

This clonotype has only a few counts. This sequence joins TRBV7-9 and TRBJ1-1, with D possibly TRBD1 on 5 matching bases. The germline CDR1 and CDR2 sequences are SEHNR and FQNEAQ (reference sequence). The V gene lost 6 bases and the J gene lost 1 base, with 9 bases spanning the gap. This CDR3 spans 13 amino acids. In nucleotides, the CDR3 is TGTGCCAGCAGACTTGGACAGAACACTGAAGCTTTCTTT. Encoded protein: CASRLGQNTEAFF.

The chain links TRBV4-1 to TRBJ2-1, with TRBD2 matching 7 bases. The CDR3 sequence is 14 residues long. Germline V CDR1 and CDR2: MGHRA, YSYEKL. After removal of 3 bases from V and 9 bases from J, the junction contained 8 bases not matched to a gene. CDR3 in DNA: TGCGCCAGCAGCCAGGGAGCGGGAAGGGGTGAGCAGTTCTTC. Translating gives CASSQGAGRGEQFF.

The rearrangement links TRBV9 to TRBJ2-5, with D possibly being TRBD1 or TRBD2 (5 bases each). Trimming removed 3 bases from V and 5 bases from J, with 23 bases in between. Germline loops: CDR1 SGDLS, CDR2 YYNGEE. The CDR3 extends over 17 amino acids. For the CDR3, the DNA is TGTGCCAGCAGCGGATTTTCGACCCCGGGGCCCCCGGAGACCCAGTACTTC. Residues: CASSGFSTPGPPETQYF.

The V and J genes are TRBV11-2 and TRBJ2-2; D gene unclear. This CDR3 has 15 amino acids. The V end was cut by 2 bases, the J end by 0 bases, with 7 bases between. Germline assignment: CDR1 SGHAT and CDR2 FQNNGV. CDR3 nucleotide sequence: TGTGCCAGCAGCTTACCTTCTTCGAACACCGGGGAGCTGTTTTTT. Amino acids: CASSLPSSNTGELFF. Looking up the rest from reference TRBV11-2 and TRBJ2-2 gives the full variable domain: EAGVAQSPRYKIIEKRQSVAFWCNPISGHATLYWYQQILGQGPKLLIQFQNNGVVDDSQLPKDRFSAERLKGVDSTLKIQPAKLEDSAVYLCASSLPSSNTGELFFGEGSRLTVL.

The chain uses TRBV12-3 or TRBV12-4 and TRBJ2-7; TRBD2 aligns across 7 bases. The CDR3 totals 16 residues. V lost 2 bases to trimming and J lost 6 bases; unmatched junction nucleotides: 13. Here the CDR3 DNA reads TGTGCCAGCAGTTTACGGGGGGACGGATTCTATTCCGAGCAGTACTTC. Translated, it gives CASSLRGDGFYSEQYF.

The chain employs TRBV29-1 and TRBJ1-2; possibly TRBD1 for D (5 bases). This CDR3 comprises 12 residues. Per germline, CDR1 SQVTM and CDR2 ANQGSEA. V dropped 3 bases and J dropped 3 bases, with 8 bases sitting between them. CDR3 protein: CSVDGGDYGYTF. CDR3 bases: TGCAGCGTTGACGGGGGGGACTATGGCTACACCTTC.